Listed here is a single T cell receptor beta chain. Its specificity is unknown. This record belongs to a study of monozygotic twins with inflammatory bowel disease. General study points: No difference in repertoire similarity was seen between concordant and discordant twins, possibly because power was limited.

TCRdb reprocessed the 5' RACE reads; each CDR3 protein has one entry and no DNA is given. This sample lists about 380,000 distinct CDR3 sequences; its ten largest clones have just over 2.5%. The receptor was derived from a human donor with ulcerative colitis or Crohn's disease, or a healthy co-twin of an affected twin (not recorded which). Sequences were obtained from blood.

This CDR3 is CASSFNWIGSYEQYF. The rearrangement uses TRBV7-8 and TRBJ2-7. Germline CDR1 SGHVS, CDR2 FQNEAQ. The CDR3 is 15 residues long.